This record looks at one T cell receptor (beta chain) sequence and its context. This entry comes from a study of blood T cell repertoires in COVID-19. At the level of the study: Nucleic acid was either cDNA or gDNA, and it came from T cells, B-cell-depleted T cells, or PBMCs.

Data came from immunoSEQ multiplex PCR; TCRdb stores just in-frame clones and leaves some out. The sample lists hundreds of thousands of clones, roughly 85% occurring once. Germline values: CDR1 SGHTA, CDR2 FQGNSA. Trimming cost V 1 base and J 5 bases, with 8 bases left between them. This CDR3 region has 14 residues. The sample taken for sequencing was peripheral blood. This TCR derives from a woman between 50 and 59 years old who had recovered from COVID-19. This rearrangement joins TRBV7-2 to TRBJ2-2; possibly TRBD2 for D (6 bases). The CDR3 DNA sequence: TGTGCCAGCAGCTTAGGACGGGGGACCGGGGAGCTGTTTTTT. This codes for CASSLGRGTGELFF. The full variable domain, its missing parts supplied by reference TRBV7-2 and TRBJ2-2, is GAGVSQSPSNKVTEKGKDVELRCDPISGHTALYWYRQSLGQGLEFLIYFQGNSAPDKSGLPSDRFSAERTGGSVSTLTIQRTQQEDSAVYLCASSLGRGTGELFFGEGSRLTVL.